One and the same sample provided the 15 T cell receptor beta chains below, sequenced in a study of shared clonotypes between healthy human individuals. Some clones are missing from TCRdb's copy, which holds only in-frame ones; the method was immunoSEQ multiplex PCR. The sample includes over 700,000 clones, roughly two thirds seen only once; the top ten take approximately 1.7%. The sample comprised memory CD4+ T cells sorted from blood. Subset here: CD45RA-negative fraction. The receptors originated from a woman aged 25-40 years in good health.

Comment on this clone: This CDR3 is also generated by other DNA sequences in the sample. The CDR3 loop is CASSDGDRRYNEQFF. The CDR3 region has the DNA TGTGCCAGCAGTGACGGGGACAGGAGGTACAATGAGCAGTTCTTC. The chain couples TRBV6-4 to TRBJ2-1; 8 positions match TRBD1. Germline CDR1 reads MRHNA; CDR2 reads SNTAGT. Losses at the gene ends were 2 bases for V and 4 bases for J; bases not matched to a gene: 4. The CDR3 contains 15 residues.

This clone was counted a few times. The rearrangement links TRBV2 to TRBJ1-2; D is perhaps TRBD1 (5 bases). V dropped 5 bases and J dropped 8 bases, with 24 bases sitting between them. CDR3 size: 16 residues. Germline assignment: CDR1 SNHLY and CDR2 FYNNEI. For the CDR3, the DNA is TGTGCCAGCAGTCAAGGCATCAATGCAGGGCCACGCGGCTACACCTTC. Translating it yields CASSQGINAGPRGYTF.

As regards this clone: At one end the junction does not follow the germline gene, possibly because of a read error. The rearrangement joins TRBV10-3 to TRBJ1-3, with D possibly being TRBD1 (5 bases). Germline loops: CDR1 ENHRY, CDR2 SYGVKD. The CDR3 runs 15 residues. The CDR3 nucleotides are TGTGCCAGCAGTGAGACAGCAAGCTCTGGAAACACCATATATTTT. Its translation is CASSETASSGNTIYF.

The gene calls are TRBV4-1 and TRBJ2-1; the match to TRBD2 covers 12 bases. Unmatched junction bases numbered 17, after V lost 6 bases and J lost 5 bases. The length of the CDR3 is 19 residues. Germline V gives CDR1 MGHRA, CDR2 YSYEKL. The CDR3 sequence: CASRTRVGGRTSGDNEQFF. CDR3 sequence (DNA): TGCGCCAGCAGGACAAGAGTTGGGGGCCGGACTAGCGGGGACAATGAGCAGTTCTTC.

This rearrangement joins TRBV28 to TRBJ2-2, with D perhaps matching TRBD2 (6 bases). With 5 bases removed from V and 2 bases from J, the gap between germline ends came to 9 bases. Germline V gene sequence: CDR1 MDHEN, CDR2 SYDVKM. The CDR3 sequence is 14 residues long. The CDR3 is CASSTSPNTGELFF. Written as DNA, the CDR3 is TGTGCCAGCAGTACTAGCCCTAACACCGGGGAGCTGTTTTTT.

The gene calls are TRBV25-1 and TRBJ2-5; 8 positions agree with TRBD1. The V and J ends lost 4 bases and 5 bases, in that order; junction bases with no gene match: 9. Germline V lookup: CDR1 MGHDK, CDR2 SYGVNS. The CDR3 has 15 amino acids. The CDR3 reads CASSGADREHETQYF. The CDR3 nucleotides read TGTGCCAGCAGTGGGGCGGACAGGGAGCACGAGACCCAGTACTTC.

The chain recombines TRBV7-6 with TRBJ2-7, with 9 bases fitting TRBD1. V dropped 5 bases and J dropped 2; count of bases not matched to a gene: 10. The CDR3 has 16 residues. Germline V lookup: CDR1 SGHVS, CDR2 FNYEAQ. The CDR3 loop is CASSPSVGQGPYEQYF. Written as DNA, the CDR3 is TGTGCCAGCAGCCCCTCGGTGGGACAGGGCCCCTACGAGCAGTACTTC.

About this clone itself: Other DNA variants within this sample encode the same CDR3. The chain employs TRBV7-9 and TRBJ2-7; no clear D gene. Germline V lookup: CDR1 SEHNR, CDR2 FQNEAQ (reference sequence). The germline V and J ends were trimmed by 1 base and 2 bases, with 9 bases remaining between them. CDR3 length: 14 amino acids. The CDR3 sequence is CASSLVFGPYEQYF. CDR3 in DNA: TGTGCCAGCAGCTTAGTTTTCGGTCCCTACGAGCAGTACTTC.

This chain joins TRBV19 and TRBJ2-1, with 14 bases matching TRBD2. The CDR3 length is 15 residues. Looked up from germline, CDR1 is LNHDA and CDR2 is SQIVND (reference sequence). V was clipped by 5 bases and J by 8 bases; unmatched bases: 5. CDR3 in DNA: TGTGCCAGTAGTGACCGACTAGCGGGAGGGGATGAGCAGTTCTTC. It is translated as CASSDRLAGGDEQFF.

In its sample, this clone was seen a few times. The rearrangement links TRBV4-2 to TRBJ2-7, with a tentative D call TRBD1 (6 bases). From germline, CDR1 is LGHNA and CDR2 YNFKEQ. CDR3 length equals 12 residues. Trimming pared 4 bases from V and 5 bases from J, leaving 9 bases between. CDR3 coding DNA: TGTGCCAGCAGCCCCCACAGGGACGAGCAGTACTTC. As protein: CASSPHRDEQYF.

V gene TRBV5-1 combines with J gene TRBJ1-5; no reliable D call. The CDR3 length is 13 residues. V lost 2 bases, J lost 5 bases, and 8 bases lay in between. CDR1 and CDR2 from the germline V gene are SGHRS and YFSETQ. DNA of the CDR3: TGCGCCAGCAGCTTAAGTCCGGATCAGCCCCAGCATTTT. Protein: CASSLSPDQPQHF.

The J gene is TRBJ2-1, the V gene TRBV9, with 12 bases fitting TRBD2. CDR3 length: 17 residues. The V and J ends lost 0 bases and 7 bases, in that order; junction bases with no gene match: 8. Germline V gene data show CDR1 as SGDLS and CDR2 as YYNGEE. CDR3 in DNA: TGTGCCAGCAGCGTAGGGCTAGCGGGAGGGCCGAGGAATGAGCAGTTCTTC. Translating gives CASSVGLAGGPRNEQFF.

The table lists this clone with a count of one. The chain joins TRBV5-1 to TRBJ2-5; TRBD1 agrees at 7 bases. This CDR3 region has 14 residues. Germline CDR1 is SGHRS and CDR2 is YFSETQ. The J segment lost 5 bases and the V segment lost 4 bases, leaving 8 bases of the junction unmatched. CDR3 DNA sequence: TGCGCCAGCAGCCTACGACAGGGCCGGGAGACCCAGTACTTC. Amino acid sequence: CASSLRQGRETQYF.

The V and J genes are TRBV11-2 and TRBJ2-3; no firm D call. The CDR3 covers 12 residues. The V end lost 0 bases, the J end lost 9 bases, and 7 bases lay between the germline ends. The germline CDR1 and CDR2 sequences are SGHAT and FQNNGV. Written as DNA, the CDR3 is TGTGCCAGCAGCTTAGAGTTCTTCACGCAGTATTTT. It specifies CASSLEFFTQYF.

The sample holds a few counts of this clone. The CDR3 loop is CASSLDMNTGELFF. DNA for the CDR3: TGCGCCAGCAGCTTGGACATGAACACCGGGGAGCTGTTTTTT. The J gene is TRBJ2-2, the V gene TRBV5-1; D remains ambiguous. The CDR3 runs to 14 residues. Germline loops: CDR1 SGHRS, CDR2 YFSETQ. The V end lost 0 bases, the J end lost 1 base, and 4 bases lay between the germline ends.